This note documents a single T cell receptor (beta chain) sequence. Unmatched junction bases numbered 8, after V lost 6 bases and J lost 3 bases. The CDR3 sequence is 16 residues long. CDR1 is SGHRS and CDR2 is YFSETQ in the germline V gene. These data originate in a study of blood T cell repertoires in COVID-19. Study-wide background: Both acute and convalescent COVID-19 samples were obtained from the United States, Italy and Spain. The cDNA or gDNA used as material had been derived from T cells, B-cell-depleted T cells, or PBMCs.

Clinical history reported by participants formed the basis on which cohorts were assigned. Recovered participants had two consecutive negative NP/OP PCR tests, healthcare professional clearance, or symptom resolution. Here immunoSEQ multiplex PCR was the method, and the copy in TCRdb shows in-frame clones only, minus some. The repertoire holds around 290,000 clones, with approximately 90% as singletons. This sequence was found in a woman aged 25-40 years who had recovered from COVID-19. The sequencing sample was made of PBMCs or T cells enriched from blood (not recorded which). V is TRBV5-1 and J is TRBJ2-7, with 14 bases matching TRBD2. This chain's CDR3 is CASTDPGLAGVYEQYF. The CDR3 DNA sequence: TGCGCCAGCACCGACCCGGGACTAGCGGGAGTCTACGAGCAGTACTTC.